This TCR beta chain was captured in a study of graft-versus-host responses after intestinal transplantation. Assay: immunoSEQ multiplex PCR; the TCRdb copy retains only in-frame clones and omits some. The data contain some 10,000 clones, around 83% of them singletons. V dropped 5 bases and J dropped 0; count of bases not matched to a gene: 5. The CDR3 runs 16 residues. Germline V gene data show CDR1 as SGHAT and CDR2 as FQNNGV. Worth noting for this clone: The antigen is undetermined.

Findings of the study overall: The study associated peak circulating GvH clone levels with early post-transplant HvG declines.

The gene calls are TRBV11-2 and TRBJ2-4; TRBD2 matches 9 bases. This clonotype was sampled from a human patient who received an intestinal transplant, so some T cells may come from the graft donor. Sequenced material: PBMCs, taken nearly 500 days after intestinal transplant. The CDR3 DNA is TGTGCCAGCAGCCCCCCTAGCGGGGTAGCCAAAAACATTCAGTACTTC. Protein: CASSPPSGVAKNIQYF. The full variable domain, rest sourced from reference TRBV11-2 and TRBJ2-4, is EAGVAQSPRYKIIEKRQSVAFWCNPISGHATLYWYQQILGQGPKLLIQFQNNGVVDDSQLPKDRFSAERLKGVDSTLKIQPAKLEDSAVYLCASSPPSGVAKNIQYFGAGTRLSVL.